This T cell receptor beta chain was profiled in a study of response to subunit inactivated influenza vaccine. Study-wide points: New T cells are recruited in small numbers by each seasonal influenza vaccination, according to the authors' suggestion.

TCRdb re-called the RT-PCR reads with MiXCR, one entry per CDR3 protein. Of almost 250,000 distinct CDR3 sequences in the sample, less than 15% are singletons; the top ten hold about 7.8%. This clonotype was seen at least ten times. Its cognate antigen is unknown. V lost 6 bases to trimming and J lost 3 bases; unmatched junction nucleotides: 8. Germline V gene sequence: CDR1 DFQATT, CDR2 SNEGSKA (reference sequence). This CDR3 has 15 residues. The rearrangement links TRBV20-1 to TRBJ1-5, with 10 bases matching TRBD1. This clonotype originated in a man aged 50 to 59 who received an inactivated influenza vaccine. The sequencing here drew on non-naive T cells sorted from PBMCs, taken 14 days before vaccination. CDR3 region: CSANGGTGVNQPQHF. The CDR3 DNA reads as TGCAGTGCCAACGGAGGGACAGGGGTCAATCAGCCCCAGCATTTT.